The clone carrying this T cell receptor (beta chain) was seen ten or more times. Antigen: not known. The study amplified TCR beta CDR3 regions using RNA transcripts. A first-round RT-PCR used HTBI primers, followed by a second-round multiplex PCR. TCRdb re-called the multiplex PCR reads with MiXCR, one entry per CDR3 protein. The sample lists roughly 380,000 distinct CDR3 sequences, over 15% seen once, with roughly 7% in the top ten. The study excluded patients with other autoimmune diseases, uncontrolled infections, pregnancy or lactation. It was from roughly 9.3 ml of fresh peripheral blood that the PBMCs came. This entry comes from a study of Graves' ophthalmopathy and Graves' hyperthyroidism. Study summary: Before any treatment, peripheral blood was taken at the initial diagnosis. Study findings and constraints: The study's model predicted ophthalmopathy progression at around 70% sensitivity and 72.22% specificity.

This TCR was recovered from a young woman with stable Graves' hyperthyroidism. The sequencing sample was made of peripheral blood.

CDR3 protein: CATSEGTLAKNIQYF. The CDR3 DNA is TGTGCCACCAGTGAAGGGACGTTAGCCAAAAACATTCAGTACTTC. This chain links TRBV24-1 with TRBJ2-4; tentatively, D is TRBD1 or TRBD2 (5 bases each). V was cut by 4 bases and J by 0 bases, with 9 bases left in between. The CDR3 extends over 15 amino acids. Germline CDR1 KGHDR, CDR2 SFDVKD.